This TCR beta chain was captured in a study of T cell responses to AZD1222 COVID-19 vaccine. Points from the study as a whole: Donor demographics were predominantly white British with a female majority; clonal diversity may be underestimated. None of the repertoires were sampled until the peak T cell response had passed.

Notes on this clone: What it binds is not known.

Some clones are missing from TCRdb's copy, which holds only in-frame ones; the method was immunoSEQ multiplex PCR. The profile shows around 130,000 clones, about 86% of them singletons. This CDR3 is built from 15 residues. V dropped 5 bases and J dropped 4 bases, with 17 bases sitting between them. CDR1 and CDR2 (germline): SGHTA, FQGNSA. The V call is TRBV7-2, the J call TRBJ1-1; D possibly corresponds to TRBD1 (5 bases). Sequencing was performed on peripheral blood, taken 28 days after the second AZD1222 dose. The sequence came from an adult who received the AZD1222 COVID-19 vaccine. This chain's CDR3 is CASSGPGFQGTEAFF. Here the CDR3 DNA reads TGTGCCAGCAGCGGACCGGGATTTCAGGGCACTGAAGCTTTCTTT.